This TCR beta chain was found in a study of control samples from healthy donors and cancer patients. Sequencing was performed with immunoSEQ multiplex PCR; in TCRdb, only in-frame clones are kept and a portion is missing. The sample contains 170,000 or so clones, around 93% of which appear only once. This sequence was found in a man aged 18-30 years in good health. Sequencing input: blood.

This CDR3 reads CASSFDRGPLKLFF. DNA of the CDR3: TGTGCCAGCAGCTTTGACAGGGGGCCGTTGAAACTGTTTTTT. The chain recombines TRBV7-2 with TRBJ1-4; TRBD1 agrees at 10 bases. Germline values: CDR1 SGHTA, CDR2 FQGNSA. The CDR3 length is 14 residues. The ends lost 3 bases at V and 11 bases at J; junction bases unmatched: 6.